A single T cell receptor beta chain is shown here with its context. The antigen remains undetermined. The data were taken from a study of T cells in Graves' hyperthyroidism and ophthalmopathy. Study-level findings and limits: Ophthalmopathy was identified by the model a median roughly six months ahead of onset.

The CDR3 has 15 amino acids. Trimming took off 3 bases at V and 7 bases at J, with 18 bases between the two ends. Germline V gene sequence: CDR1 LGHNA, CDR2 YNFKEQ. RNA transcripts gave rise to amplified TCR beta CDR3 regions. HTBI primers were used for first-round RT-PCR of the TCR CDR3. In TCRdb, the multiplex PCR reads were re-called with MiXCR into one record per CDR3 protein. The table includes hundreds of thousands of distinct CDR3 sequences, nearly 45% detected once. Orbital computed tomography, thyroid ultrasound, serum thyroxine and TRAb, and clinical symptoms together informed the diagnoses.

Sequenced material: peripheral blood or thyroid tissue (not recorded which). The V gene is TRBV4-2, the J gene TRBJ1-2, with D perhaps matching TRBD1 (6 bases). The receptor was isolated from an adult man with Graves' disease, either hyperthyroidism or ophthalmopathy (not recorded which). The CDR3 DNA follows: TGTGCCAGCAGCCACCCGACAGGCTATACCATTGGCTACACCTTC. Translating gives CASSHPTGYTIGYTF.